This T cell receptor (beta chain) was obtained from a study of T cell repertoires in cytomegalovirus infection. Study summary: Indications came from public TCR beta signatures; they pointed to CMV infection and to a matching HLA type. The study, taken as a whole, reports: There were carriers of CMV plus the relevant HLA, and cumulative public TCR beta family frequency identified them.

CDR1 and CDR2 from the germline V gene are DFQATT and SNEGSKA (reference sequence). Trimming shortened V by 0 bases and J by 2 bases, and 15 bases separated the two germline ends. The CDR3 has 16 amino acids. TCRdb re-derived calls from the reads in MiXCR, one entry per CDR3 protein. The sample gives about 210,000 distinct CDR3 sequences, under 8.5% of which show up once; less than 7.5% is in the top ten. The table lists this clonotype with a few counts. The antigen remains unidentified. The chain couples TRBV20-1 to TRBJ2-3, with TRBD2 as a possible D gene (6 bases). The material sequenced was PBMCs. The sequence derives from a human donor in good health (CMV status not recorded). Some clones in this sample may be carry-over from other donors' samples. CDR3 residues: CSARDSGEEATDTQYF. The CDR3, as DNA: TGCAGTGCTAGAGATTCGGGGGAGGAAGCCACAGATACGCAGTATTTT.